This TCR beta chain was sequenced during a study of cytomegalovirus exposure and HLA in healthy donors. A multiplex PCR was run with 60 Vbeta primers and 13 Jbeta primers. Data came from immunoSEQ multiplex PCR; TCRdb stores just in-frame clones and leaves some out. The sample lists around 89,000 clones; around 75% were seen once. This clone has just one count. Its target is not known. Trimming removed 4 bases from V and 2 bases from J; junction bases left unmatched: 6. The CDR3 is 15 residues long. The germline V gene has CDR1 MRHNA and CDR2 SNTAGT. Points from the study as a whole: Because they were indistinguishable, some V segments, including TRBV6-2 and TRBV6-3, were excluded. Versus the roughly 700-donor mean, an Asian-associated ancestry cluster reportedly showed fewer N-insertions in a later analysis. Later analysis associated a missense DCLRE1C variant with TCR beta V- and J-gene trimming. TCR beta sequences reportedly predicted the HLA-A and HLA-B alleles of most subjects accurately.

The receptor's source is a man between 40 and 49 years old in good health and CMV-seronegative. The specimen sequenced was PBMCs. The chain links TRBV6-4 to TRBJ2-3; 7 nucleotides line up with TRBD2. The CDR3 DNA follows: TGTGCCAGCAGTGCCGCAAGCGGGGACACAGATACGCAGTATTTT. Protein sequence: CASSAASGDTDTQYF.